This paragraph covers one T cell receptor (beta chain) sequence. The sample is drawn from a study of blood T cell repertoires in COVID-19. Background on the study: The samples span acute and convalescent COVID-19 from the United States, Italy and Spain. PBMCs, B-cell-depleted T cells, or T cells were the source of the cDNA or gDNA that made up the material.

Seattle researchers signed up patients amid active infection and tracked them longitudinally. Germline V gene lookup returns CDR1 LGHDT and CDR2 YNNKEL (reference sequence). With V trimmed by 4 bases and J by 8 bases, 11 bases remained unmatched. CDR3 size: 15 residues. As handled by the study authors: Reference gene primer amplification gave nucleated cell count estimates. Clones were read by immunoSEQ multiplex PCR, and TCRdb kept only the in-frame ones, dropping some. That table furnishes V, J and clone size, whereas the DNA furnished D and trimming. The sample includes some 320,000 clones, roughly 90% of them seen just once.

The clonotype comes from a woman aged 30 to 39 with COVID-19, enrolled during active disease. Sequenced sample: peripheral blood. The chain uses TRBV3-1 (or the pseudogene TRBV3-2) and TRBJ2-3; 8 bases map to TRBD2. In DNA form, the CDR3 reads TGTGCCAGCAGCCTCGCCTACAGCGGGGGTAGTACGCAGTATTTT. Protein product: CASSLAYSGGSTQYF.